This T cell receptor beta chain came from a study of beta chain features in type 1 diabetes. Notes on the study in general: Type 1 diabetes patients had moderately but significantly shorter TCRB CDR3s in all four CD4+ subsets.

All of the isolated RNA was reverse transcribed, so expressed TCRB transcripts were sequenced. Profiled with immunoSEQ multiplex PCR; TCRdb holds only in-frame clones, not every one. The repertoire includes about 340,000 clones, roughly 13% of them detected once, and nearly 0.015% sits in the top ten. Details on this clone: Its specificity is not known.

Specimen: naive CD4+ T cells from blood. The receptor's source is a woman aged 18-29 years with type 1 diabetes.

CDR3 amino acids: CASSYTGKKGDTQYF. For the CDR3, the DNA is TGTGCCAGTAGTTATACAGGGAAAAAGGGTGATACGCAGTATTTT. The chain carries TRBV19 and TRBJ2-3; the D gene is possibly TRBD1 (6 bases). Deletions cut 5 bases from V and 6 bases from J, with 18 bases between. There are 15 residues in the CDR3. Germline loops: CDR1 LNHDA, CDR2 SQIVND (reference sequence).